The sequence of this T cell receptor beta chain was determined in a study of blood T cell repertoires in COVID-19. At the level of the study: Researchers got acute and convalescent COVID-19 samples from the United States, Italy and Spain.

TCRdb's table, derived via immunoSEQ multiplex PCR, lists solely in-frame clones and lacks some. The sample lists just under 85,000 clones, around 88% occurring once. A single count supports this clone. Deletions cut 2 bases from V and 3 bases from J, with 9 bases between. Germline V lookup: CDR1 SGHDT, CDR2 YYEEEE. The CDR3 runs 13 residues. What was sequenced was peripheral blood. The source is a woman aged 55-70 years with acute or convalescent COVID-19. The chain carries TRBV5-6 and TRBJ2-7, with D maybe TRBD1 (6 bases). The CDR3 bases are TGTGCCAGCAGCTTCCCACAGGGCTACGAGCAGTACTTC. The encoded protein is CASSFPQGYEQYF.